The present T cell receptor (beta chain) was sequenced within a study of response to subunit inactivated influenza vaccine. Study-level results: New T cells are recruited in small numbers by each seasonal influenza vaccination, according to the authors' suggestion.

The germline V gene encodes CDR1 MNHNS and CDR2 SASEGT. CDR3 length: 13 residues. Trimming removed 9 bases at V and 0 bases at J, with 9 bases between. TCRdb reanalysed the RT-PCR reads using MiXCR and keeps one entry per CDR3 protein. The sample has 530,000 or so distinct CDR3 sequences; about 25% are singletons. Concerning this clonotype itself: Its antigen is unknown.

V usage is TRBV6-1 and J usage is TRBJ1-3; D may be TRBD1 (5 bases). This sample comprised CD4+ T cells sorted from PBMCs, obtained 4 to 6 days after vaccination. The TCR comes from a man aged 50-60 years who received an inactivated influenza vaccine. CDR3 bases: TGTGCCAGTATCAGGGACTCTGGAAACACCATATATTTT. Translating it yields CASIRDSGNTIYF.